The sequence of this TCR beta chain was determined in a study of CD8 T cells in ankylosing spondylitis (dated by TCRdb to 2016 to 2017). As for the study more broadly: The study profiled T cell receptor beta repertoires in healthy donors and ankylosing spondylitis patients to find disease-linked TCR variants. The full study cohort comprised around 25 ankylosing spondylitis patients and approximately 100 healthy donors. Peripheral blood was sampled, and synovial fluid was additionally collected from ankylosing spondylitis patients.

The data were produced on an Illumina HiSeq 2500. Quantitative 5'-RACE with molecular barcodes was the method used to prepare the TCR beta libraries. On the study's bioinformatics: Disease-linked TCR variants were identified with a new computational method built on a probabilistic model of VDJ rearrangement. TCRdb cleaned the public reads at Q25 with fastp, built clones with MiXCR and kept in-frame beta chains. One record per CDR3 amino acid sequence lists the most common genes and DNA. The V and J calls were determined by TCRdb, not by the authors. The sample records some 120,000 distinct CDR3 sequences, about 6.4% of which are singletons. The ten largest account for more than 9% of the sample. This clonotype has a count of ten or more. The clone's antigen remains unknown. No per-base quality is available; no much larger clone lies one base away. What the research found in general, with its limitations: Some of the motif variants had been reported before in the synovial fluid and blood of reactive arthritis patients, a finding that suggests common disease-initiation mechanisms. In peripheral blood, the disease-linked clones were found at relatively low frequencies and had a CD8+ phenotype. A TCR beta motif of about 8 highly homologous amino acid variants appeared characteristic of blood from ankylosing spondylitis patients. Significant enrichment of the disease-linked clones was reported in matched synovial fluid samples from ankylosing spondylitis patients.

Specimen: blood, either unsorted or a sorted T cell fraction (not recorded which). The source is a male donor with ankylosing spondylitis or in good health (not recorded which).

DNA sequence: TGTGCCAGCAGTGTGATTTACAGGCATCAGCCCCAGCATTTT. It translates to CASSVIYRHQPQHF. The sequence is built from TRBV2 and TRBJ1-5, and possibly TRBD1, on 5 matching bases. The CDR3 runs 14 amino acids, cysteine and phenylalanine included. Only the CDR3 part of the read is kept: 42 bases, read in frame from the first base. The germline V gene yields SNHLY for CDR1 and FYNNEI for CDR2. V was cut back by 4 bases and J by 5 bases, leaving a gap of 12 bases between them.